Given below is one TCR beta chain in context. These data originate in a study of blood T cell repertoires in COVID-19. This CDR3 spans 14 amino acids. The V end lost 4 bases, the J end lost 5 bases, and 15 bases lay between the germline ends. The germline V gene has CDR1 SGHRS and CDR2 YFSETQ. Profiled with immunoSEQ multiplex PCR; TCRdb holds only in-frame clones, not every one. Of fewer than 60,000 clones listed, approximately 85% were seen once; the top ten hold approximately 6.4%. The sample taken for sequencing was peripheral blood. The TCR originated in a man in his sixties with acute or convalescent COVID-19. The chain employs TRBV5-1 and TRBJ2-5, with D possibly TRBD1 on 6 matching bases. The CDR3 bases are TGCGCCAGCAGCACAAACCCAGGGGCGGAGACCCAGTACTTC. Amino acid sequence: CASSTNPGAETQYF.